A single sample gave rise to the 24 T cell receptor beta chains below, sequenced in a study of cytomegalovirus exposure and HLA in healthy donors (dated by TCRdb to 2015 to 2018). Library creation used the immunoSEQ multiplex PCR assay. TCRdb mirrors the immuneACCESS table, restricted to in-frame sequences. Some clones are absent from its copies; in checked studies, under half trace to an unresolved V gene, and the reason for the others is unknown. This sample has about 360,000 clones in its table, and just over 85% of those were observed once. The top ten constitute 0.65% to 0.95% of the sample. The sample taken for sequencing was PBMCs. The receptors stem from a woman aged 18-29 years in good health and CMV-seronegative.

The CDR3 coding sequence is TGTGCCAAAACAAGGAGGAGCTACTCTGGAAACACCATATATTTT. Translation gives CAKTRRSYSGNTIYF. The rearrangement uses TRBV19 and TRBJ1-3; no reliable D call. Germline V gene sequence: CDR1 LNHDA, CDR2 SQIVND (reference sequence). V was pared by 10 bases and J by 0 bases, with 16 bases between. The CDR3 sequence is 15 residues long.

The chain couples TRBV28 to TRBJ2-1; TRBD2 matches 9 bases. Germline CDR1 and CDR2: MDHEN and SYDVKM. J lost 8 bases, V lost 7 bases, and 12 bases had no gene match. The CDR3 sequence is 15 residues long. The CDR3 loop reads CASTFSGGGADEQFF. For the CDR3, the DNA is TGTGCCAGCACTTTCTCCGGCGGGGGGGCAGATGAGCAGTTCTTC.

This chain uses TRBV27 with TRBJ1-2; D is possibly TRBD1 (5 bases). Germline V gene data show CDR1 as MNHEY and CDR2 as SMNVEV (reference sequence). The CDR3 runs 15 residues. Trimming left V 5 bases short and J 2 bases short, with 15 bases between. The CDR3 DNA reads TGTGCCAGCAGTCCCCTGGGTGGGGCAAACTATGGCTACACCTTC. This sequence encodes CASSPLGGANYGYTF.

The chain recombines TRBV10-2 with TRBJ1-2, with TRBD1 identical over 11 bases. V shed 2 bases, J shed 6 bases, and the junction held 5 bases outside the gene matches. The germline CDR1 and CDR2 sequences are WSHSY and SAAADI. The CDR3 length is 15 residues. DNA of the CDR3: TGCGCCAGCAGTGAGACAAGGACAGGGGGCGATGGCTACACCTTC. Its translation is CASSETRTGGDGYTF.

In its sample, this clone was seen once. This chain uses TRBV28 with TRBJ2-2, with 7 bases matching TRBD1. The J segment lost 1 base and the V segment lost 7 bases, leaving 9 bases of the junction unmatched. Germline values: CDR1 MDHEN, CDR2 SYDVKM. This CDR3 comprises 16 residues. CDR3 nucleotide sequence: TGTGCCAGCACCACTACAGGGGCGGAGAACACCGGGGAGCTGTTTTTT. It yields the protein CASTTTGAENTGELFF.

This clone has just a few counts. The V and J genes are TRBV27 and TRBJ2-3; no reliable D call. V lost 2 bases and J lost 1, with 10 bases in between. The CDR3 spans 15 residues. CDR1 is MNHEY and CDR2 is SMNVEV in the germline V gene (reference sequence). As DNA, the CDR3 is TGTGCCAGCAGTTTAGGCCCTGGCCGCACAGATACGCAGTATTTT. This sequence encodes CASSLGPGRTDTQYF.

The count of this clone is one. This chain joins TRBV30 and TRBJ1-4; D is possibly TRBD1 (6 bases). Germline CDR1 reads GTSNPN; CDR2 reads SVGIG (reference sequence). The CDR3 consists of 13 residues. V was clipped by 3 bases and J by 4 bases, with 9 bases between them. CDR3 coding DNA: TGTGCCTGGAGGGGGGCAGTTAATGAAAAACTGTTTTTT. Protein sequence: CAWRGAVNEKLFF.

V usage is TRBV4-1 and J usage is TRBJ1-1, with D uncertain. Germline CDR1 and CDR2: MGHRA and YSYEKL. V lost 4 bases, J lost 4 bases, and 22 bases lay in between. This CDR3 is 17 amino acids long. The CDR3 loop is CASSPGTVLFVSTEAFF. DNA for the CDR3: TGCGCCAGCAGCCCAGGAACTGTACTTTTCGTGAGCACTGAAGCTTTCTTT.

This chain's CDR3 is CASTTVGTSGGPLTDTQYF. CDR3 coding DNA: TGCGCCAGTACCACGGTAGGGACTAGCGGGGGGCCGCTCACAGATACGCAGTATTTT. J is TRBJ2-3 and V is TRBV5-1, with 15 bases fitting TRBD2. The CDR3 consists of 19 residues. The trim removed 8 bases at V and 2 bases at J, leaving 15 bases unmatched. CDR1 and CDR2 from the germline V gene are SGHRS and YFSETQ.

This clone came up once. This sequence joins TRBV27 and TRBJ2-2, with TRBD2 identical over 10 bases. This CDR3 has 15 amino acids. J lost 5 bases, V lost 5 bases, and 5 bases had no gene match. Germline V lookup: CDR1 MNHEY, CDR2 SMNVEV (reference sequence). The CDR3 DNA follows: TGTGCCAGCAGTCACACTAGCGGGGTAACCGGGGAGCTGTTTTTT. Protein product: CASSHTSGVTGELFF.

J is TRBJ2-2 and V is TRBV4-1, with TRBD2 as a possible D gene (6 bases). The CDR3 runs 15 residues. The germline V gene has CDR1 MGHRA and CDR2 YSYEKL. The V gene lost 4 bases and the J gene lost 1 base, with 10 bases spanning the gap. The CDR3 nucleotides are TGCGCCAGCAGCCCTCGGGGGAAGAACACCGGGGAGCTGTTTTTT. Its translation: CASSPRGKNTGELFF.

This sequence joins TRBV27 and TRBJ2-5; D is perhaps TRBD1 (5 bases). Trimming removed 2 bases at V and 0 bases at J, with 7 bases between. CDR1 MNHEY and CDR2 SMNVEV come from the germline V gene (reference sequence). The CDR3 runs to 14 residues. The CDR3 protein is CASSLVGDQETQYF. The CDR3 coding sequence is TGTGCCAGCAGTTTAGTAGGGGACCAAGAGACCCAGTACTTC.

The chain links TRBV13 to TRBJ2-3; the match to TRBD2 covers 15 bases. The germline V gene encodes CDR1 PRHDT and CDR2 FYEKMQ (reference sequence). The V and J ends lost 4 bases and 4 bases, in that order; junction bases with no gene match: 9. The CDR3 runs to 18 residues. The DNA of the CDR3 is TGTGCCAGCAGCTCGGGACTAGCGGGAGGCTATAGCGCAGATACGCAGTATTTT. Protein: CASSSGLAGGYSADTQYF.

The gene calls are TRBV30 and TRBJ2-5; TRBD1 matches 7 bases. After removal of 3 bases from V and 5 bases from J, the junction contained 6 bases not matched to a gene. This CDR3 comprises 13 residues. Germline CDR1 and CDR2: GTSNPN and SVGIG (reference sequence). The DNA for the CDR3 is TGTGCCTGGAGCAGGGGGTATTCCGAGACCCAGTACTTC. Translating gives CAWSRGYSETQYF.

The chain employs TRBV2 and TRBJ2-1; 14 positions agree with TRBD2. Germline V gene sequence: CDR1 SNHLY, CDR2 FYNNEI. This CDR3 region has 15 residues. Trimming removed 6 bases from V and 10 bases from J; junction bases left unmatched: 8. The DNA for the CDR3 is TGTGCCAGCAGCGAAAGACTAGCGGGAGGGCGGGAGCAGTTCTTC. Translation gives CASSERLAGGREQFF. The full variable domain, in which reference TRBV2 and TRBJ2-1 provide the parts outside the CDR3, is EPEVTQTPSHQVTQMGQEVILRCVPISNHLYFYWYRQILGQKVEFLVSFYNNEISEKSEIFDDQFSVERPDGSNFTLKIRSTKLEDSAMYFCASSERLAGGREQFFGPGTRLTVL.

The chain combines TRBV18 with TRBJ2-1; 9 bases map to TRBD2. Germline V gene lookup returns CDR1 KGHSH and CDR2 LQKENI. The CDR3 spans 16 residues. V dropped 5 bases and J dropped 6; count of bases not matched to a gene: 11. CDR3 coding DNA: TGTGCCAGCTCAGAGACCCGGGTTAGCGGGAGCAATGAGCAGTTCTTC. It is translated as CASSETRVSGSNEQFF.

V gene TRBV30 combines with J gene TRBJ2-1, with D maybe TRBD2 (5 bases). Trimming took 5 bases from V and 4 from J, leaving 18 bases between them. The germline CDR1 and CDR2 sequences are GTSNPN and SVGIG (reference sequence). The CDR3 covers 15 residues. CDR3 sequence reads: CAWARMDSDYNEQFF. CDR3 coding DNA: TGTGCCTGGGCCCGGATGGATAGCGATTACAATGAGCAGTTCTTC.

The rearrangement joins TRBV7-8 to TRBJ2-3, with 11 bases fitting TRBD2. V gave up 2 bases and J gave up 4 bases; unmatched junction bases: 5. This CDR3 is built from 16 residues. The germline gives CDR1 SGHVS, CDR2 FQNEAQ. CDR3 sequence: CASSLRLAGGADTQYF. The CDR3 DNA follows: TGTGCCAGCAGCTTAAGGCTAGCGGGAGGCGCAGATACGCAGTATTTT.

The rearrangement joins TRBV19 to TRBJ2-1; D is unresolved. V gave up 1 base and J gave up 4 bases, with 11 bases separating them. CDR1 and CDR2 from the germline V gene are LNHDA and SQIVND (reference sequence). The CDR3 runs 15 residues. Written as DNA, the CDR3 is TGTGCCAGTAGTATAGTCACCCTACCTTACAATGAGCAGTTCTTC. Its translation: CASSIVTLPYNEQFF. Full variable domain (missing parts from reference TRBV19 and TRBJ2-1): DGGITQSPKYLFRKEGQNVTLSCEQNLNHDAMYWYRQDPGQGLRLIYYSQIVNDFQKGDIAEGYSVSREKKESFPLTVTSAQKNPTAFYLCASSIVTLPYNEQFFGPGTRLTVL.

The chain recombines TRBV15 with TRBJ1-2; D remains ambiguous. This CDR3 has 15 amino acids. Germline loops: CDR1 LNHNV, CDR2 YYDKDF (reference sequence). Trimming took 3 bases from V and 0 from J, leaving 11 bases between them. This CDR3 reads CATSSLARTNYGYTF. For the CDR3, the DNA is TGTGCCACCAGCAGTCTGGCTCGAACTAACTATGGCTACACCTTC.

The rearrangement uses TRBV11-2 and TRBJ2-7; D remains unclear. The CDR3 extends over 16 amino acids. Germline CDR1 SGHAT, CDR2 FQNNGV. Trimming left V 3 bases short and J 0 bases short, with 15 bases between. The CDR3 is CASSLRVTRISYEQYF. DNA of the CDR3: TGTGCCAGCAGCTTGCGAGTCACCCGAATCTCCTACGAGCAGTACTTC.

This clone was detected ten times or more. This rearrangement joins TRBV28 to TRBJ1-1; TRBD1 is a possible D gene (6 bases). V lost 4 bases and J 11 bases, leaving 11 bases between the germline ends. The germline V gene encodes CDR1 MDHEN and CDR2 SYDVKM. This CDR3 has 11 amino acids. CDR3 region: CASSSRRGAFF. CDR3 nucleotides: TGTGCCAGCAGTTCCCGCAGGGGCGCTTTCTTT.

This sequence joins TRBV5-5 and TRBJ1-6; no definite D call. Germline CDR1 SGHKS, CDR2 YYEKEE (reference sequence). Trimming cost V 0 bases and J 10 bases, with 11 bases left between them. This CDR3 comprises 14 residues. CDR3 in DNA: TGTGCCAGCAGCTTGGGAGGGCCTAGGTCACCCCTCCACTTT. It specifies CASSLGGPRSPLHF. The full variable domain, its missing parts supplied by reference TRBV5-5 and TRBJ1-6, is DAGVTQSPTHLIKTRGQQVTLRCSPISGHKSVSWYQQVLGQGPQFIFQYYEKEERGRGNFPDRFSARQFPNYSSELNVNALLLGDSALYLCASSLGGPRSPLHFGNGTRLTVT.

The chain uses TRBV6-1 and TRBJ2-5; 7 bases map to TRBD1. J gave up 3 bases and V 4 bases, and 2 bases lay outside the gene matches. Germline values: CDR1 MNHNS, CDR2 SASEGT. The CDR3 extends over 13 amino acids. CDR3 DNA: TGTGCCAGCAGTGGTGACAGGGAAGAGACCCAGTACTTC. Translating it yields CASSGDREETQYF.